This T cell receptor beta chain was retrieved from a study of graft-versus-host responses after intestinal transplantation (dated by TCRdb to the early 2020s). In the study overall: The transplants that recipients got were multivisceral, liver-intestinal, or isolated intestinal. Instead of going to the commercial service, samples from a few later patients were sequenced in-house on an Illumina MiSeq and processed with MiXCR. Donor T cell macrochimerism was defined as a peak of at least 4% donor T cells among recipient peripheral blood mononuclear cells. Every recipient was given anti-thymocyte globulin induction, then maintenance tacrolimus and steroids for about 3 years. To identify alloreactive clones, pre-transplant mixed lymphocyte reaction products were sequenced and then compared with unstimulated pre-transplant donor and recipient T cells. After intestinal transplantation, graft-versus-host and host-versus-graft alloreactive T cell clones were followed in the graft, circulation and bone marrow using bulk TCR-beta CDR3 sequencing. The cohort enrolled about two dozen intestinal transplant recipients, one of whom was a retransplant, and a few patients without pretransplant specimens were excluded. Here is what the overall study found, with its caveats: Early after transplant, peak levels of circulating GvH clones were found to be associated with declines in HvG clones. The conclusions were limited by the relatively low number and heterogeneity of the intestinal transplant patients. GvH clones were detected in recipient bone marrow, and some appeared earlier in ileal mucosa or blood, consistent with an intestinal mucosal origin. Patients with donor T cell macrochimerism had high GvH to HvG T cell clonal ratios in their allografts.

The sample's time point, from its label and the paper: cells obtained before transplantation from donor or recipient. CD3+CD4+ and CD3+CD8+ populations were FACS-sorted from unstimulated pre-transplant donor and recipient cells taken from spleen or lymph nodes. After removal of 3 bases from V and 4 bases from J, the junction retains 7 bases not matched to a gene. CDR1 and CDR2 (LGHNA, YSLEER) derive from the germline V gene. From the cysteine through the phenylalanine, the CDR3 covers 16 amino acids. Only the CDR3 region is kept as DNA, spanning 48 bases read in frame from base 1. The method was the immunoSEQ multiplex PCR assay. For most patients, genomic DNA was isolated with the Qiagen DNeasy Blood and Tissue Kit and shipped frozen to Adaptive Biotechnologies for TCR sequencing. Adaptive Biotechnologies carried out high-throughput TCR-beta CDR3 sequencing of genomic DNA for most patients. The study's processing was this. TCR sequencing data were retrieved from Adaptive's ImmunoSEQ software for about 17 patients, whereas three other patients were processed with MiXCR and VDJtools. To correct CD4 versus CD8 sorting errors, any sequence found in both subsets at a frequency ratio below 5:1 was removed. CDR3 nucleotide sequences shared between donor and recipient were removed because their origin could not be assigned. To be classed as alloreactive, a clone needed at least 2-fold expansion over unstimulated cells and a minimum CFSE-low frequency of 0.002% (template counts) or 0.001% (read counts). Clones were considered mappable if detected in sequenced pre-transplant spleen, lymph node, or MLR CFSE-low populations of the donor or recipient. Cumulative frequency of alloreactive clones was calculated as a percentage of all sequences weighted by copy number. TCRdb limited this immuneACCESS table to in-frame rearrangements with V and J called. A share of clones is missing; checked studies link under half to unresolved V genes, and the rest is unexplained. The DNA was the basis for D and trimming; V, J and clone size are from that table. The table for this sample lists 23,000 or so clones; roughly 82% of them were counted only once. The top ten clones comprise roughly 0.99% of the sample.

Concerning this clone: There is no known antigen for this receptor. Per-base qualities were not stored, and no clone one base away is much larger.

Sequencing used unstimulated CD8+ T cells sorted from spleen or lymph node cells, obtained before transplant. This sequence originates from a human donor who was the organ donor for an intestinal transplant. The sequence is built from TRBV4-3 and TRBJ2-1, with 9 bases aligning to TRBD1. The nucleotides read TGCGCCAGCAGCCATGAAATCGGGACAGGGTACAATGAGCAGTTCTTC. It translates as CASSHEIGTGYNEQFF.